This TCR beta chain originates from a study of esophageal squamous cell carcinoma under preoperative chemotherapy. Study observations and caveats: After paclitaxel-nedaplatin, abundant clones were more likely to contract than amplify.

V shed 6 bases, J shed 5 bases, and the junction held 5 bases outside the gene matches. The CDR3 runs to 14 residues. This clonotype was counted only a few times. Its antigen is unidentified. TCRdb itself ran the PCR reads through MiXCR, one entry per CDR3 protein. The sample holds roughly 30,000 distinct CDR3 sequences, under 60% seen once. As to time point: after preoperative PTX-NDP chemotherapy. Before surgery, patients were given preoperative paclitaxel-nedaplatin chemotherapy. The V call is TRBV12-3 or TRBV12-4, the J call TRBJ2-5; 11 bases align to TRBD1. The specimen was taken from a patient given preoperative chemotherapy. The source of this sequence is a human donor with esophageal squamous cell carcinoma. The donor label of this sample is uncertain. CDR3 DNA sequence: TGTGCCAGCAGACGGACAGGGGGCGCGGAGACCCAGTACTTC. This translates into CASRRTGGAETQYF.